The rows below give T cell receptor beta chains drawn from one sample of a study of blood T cell repertoires in COVID-19. Sequencing used immunoSEQ multiplex PCR; TCRdb keeps in-frame clones, though not all of them. The sample yields about 380,000 clones, around 89% seen once. Sequencing was performed on PBMCs or T cells enriched from blood (not recorded which). Source of these receptors: a woman younger than 35 who had recovered from COVID-19. Both conserved end residues are part of each CDR3. A D gene is named only where the DNA matches it firmly. Clone size is not always given. Where it is, it says once, few, many or a class for expanded clones.

>.|.|TRBV11-2|TRBJ1-1
CASSLDLRGIRNTEAFF
TGTGCCAGCAGCTTAGATCTGAGGGGGATTCGGAACACTGAAGCTTTCTTT
>.|.|TRBV6-5|TRBJ1-1
CASSLRGNTEAFF
TGTGCCAGCTCCCTCCGGGGGAACACTGAAGCTTTCTTT
>.|.|TRBV18|TRBJ1-1
CASSPRTGMNTEAFF
TGTGCCAGCTCACCTCGTACAGGGATGAACACTGAAGCTTTCTTT
>TRBD1|.|TRBV5-8|TRBJ1-2
CASSLEQGISYGYTF
TGTGCCAGCAGCTTGGAACAGGGGATAAGCTATGGCTACACCTTC
>.|once|TRBV4-1|TRBJ1-2
CASSQGTSGGYTF
TGCGCCAGCAGCCAAGGGACATCTGGTGGCTACACCTTC
>TRBD2|.|TRBV5-4|TRBJ2-3
CASSLRLAGGPGDTQYF
TGTGCCAGCAGCTTGCGACTAGCGGGGGGGCCCGGGGATACGCAGTATTTT
>TRBD1|.|TRBV25-1|TRBJ2-3
CASGTGANTDTQYF
TGTGCCAGTGGGACAGGGGCTAACACAGATACGCAGTATTTT
>TRBD1|.|TRBV5-1|TRBJ2-3
CASRGTETVTDTQYF
TGCGCCAGCAGAGGGACAGAGACGGTCACAGATACGCAGTATTTT
>.|.|TRBV29-1|TRBJ2-3
CSVAGRPNTDTQYF
TGCAGCGTTGCAGGGCGCCCCAACACAGATACGCAGTATTTT
>.|.|TRBV2|TRBJ2-7
CASKLGQSSYEQYF
TGTGCCAGCAAGCTGGGACAAAGCTCCTACGAGCAGTACTTC
>.|.|TRBV6-1|TRBJ2-2
CASSETSLARTGGELFF
TGTGCCAGCAGTGAAACCTCCCTAGCGAGGACGGGGGGGGAGCTGTTTTTT
>.|.|TRBV5-6|TRBJ1-6
CASSLESGSSYNSPLHF
TGTGCCAGCAGCTTGGAGAGCGGGAGCTCCTATAATTCACCCCTCCACTTT
>.|.|TRBV5-6|TRBJ1-3
CASSLAESSSGNTIYF
TGTGCCAGCAGCTTGGCGGAGTCAAGCTCTGGAAACACCATATATTTT
>.|.|TRBV3-1/TRBV3-2|TRBJ1-4
CASSQVDEKLFF
TGTGCCAGCAGCCAAGTCGATGAAAAACTGTTTTTT
>.|.|TRBV5-5|TRBJ2-7
CASSLDPGVPYEQYF
TGTGCCAGCAGCTTGGATCCCGGGGTCCCCTACGAGCAGTACTTC
>.|.|TRBV11-2|TRBJ1-1
CGVGSRNTEAFF
TGTGGGGTGGGCAGCAGGAACACTGAAGCTTTCTTT
>.|.|TRBV7-9|TRBJ1-3
CATIGGGNTIYF
TGTGCCACCATCGGGGGAGGAAACACCATATATTTT
>TRBD1|few|TRBV29-1|TRBJ1-1
CSVERGLTEAFF
TGCAGCGTTGAAAGGGGGCTTACTGAAGCTTTCTTT
>TRBD1|.|TRBV9|TRBJ1-2
CASSSGQGVHYGYTF
TGTGCCAGCAGCTCAGGACAGGGGGTGCACTATGGCTACACCTTC
>TRBD1|.|TRBV5-8|TRBJ1-5
CASRSGQGSGSF
TGTGCCAGCAGATCCGGACAGGGGTCTGGTTCTTTT
>TRBD1|.|TRBV4-2|TRBJ1-2
CASSQGQGSKSYGYTF
TGTGCCAGCAGCCAAGGACAGGGGAGTAAGAGCTATGGCTACACCTTC
>TRBD1|.|TRBV5-1|TRBJ2-2
CASSAGQGASTGELFF
TGCGCCAGCAGCGCCGGACAGGGGGCGAGCACCGGGGAGCTGTTTTTT
>.|.|TRBV19|TRBJ1-5
CASSIVGRGPSNQPQHF
TGTGCCAGTAGTATTGTGGGCAGGGGCCCTAGCAATCAGCCCCAGCATTTT
>TRBD1|once|TRBV9|TRBJ1-6
CASSVTGVNSPLHF
TGTGCCAGCAGCGTAACAGGGGTAAATTCACCCCTCCACTTT
>.|.|TRBV11-3|TRBJ1-3
CASSSTSSGNTIYF
TGTGCCAGCAGCTCGACAAGTTCTGGAAACACCATATATTTT
>.|.|TRBV19|TRBJ1-2
CASSLGAGLYGYTF
TGTGCCAGTAGCTTGGGGGCAGGGCTCTATGGCTACACCTTC
>.|few|TRBV5-5|TRBJ1-4
CASSLGSVEKLFF
TGTGCCAGCAGCCTGGGGAGTGTTGAAAAACTGTTTTTT
>TRBD1|.|TRBV6-5|TRBJ1-5
CASSYTKTGGNQPQHF
TGTGCCAGCAGTTACACAAAGACAGGGGGCAATCAGCCCCAGCATTTT
>.|.|TRBV3-1/TRBV3-2|TRBJ2-1
CASSYTGVIQFF
TGTGCCAGCAGCTATACGGGGGTTATCCAGTTCTTC
>.|.|TRBV4-1|TRBJ2-6
CASSQVPGSGANVLTF
TGCGCCAGCAGCCAAGTACCCGGGTCTGGGGCCAACGTCCTGACTTTC
>.|.|TRBV7-9|TRBJ2-3
CASSLALIVTDTQYF
TGTGCCAGCAGCTTAGCCCTTATCGTCACAGATACGCAGTATTTT
>TRBD2|.|TRBV6-6|TRBJ2-7
CASSYIAGSSYEQYF
TGTGCCAGCAGTTACATAGCGGGGTCCTCCTACGAGCAGTACTTC
>.|.|TRBV28|TRBJ1-1
CASSPPSVQGMAFF
TGTGCCAGCAGTCCACCATCTGTACAGGGTATGGCTTTCTTT
>TRBD1|.|TRBV5-1|TRBJ2-1
CASSFPTGGAYNEQFF
TGCGCCAGCAGCTTCCCGACAGGGGGCGCCTACAATGAGCAGTTCTTC
>TRBD1|few|TRBV19|TRBJ1-6
CASSIQRGTGSSPLHF
TGTGCCAGTAGTATCCAGAGAGGGACAGGGTCTTCACCCCTCCACTTT
>TRBD1|once|TRBV7-9|TRBJ1-2
CASSPGTAHGYTF
TGTGCCAGCAGCCCCGGGACAGCCCACGGCTACACCTTC
>.|.|TRBV10-3|TRBJ1-4
CAISFSATNEKLFF
TGTGCCATCAGTTTCAGCGCAACTAATGAAAAACTGTTTTTT
>.|.|TRBV7-9|TRBJ1-1
CASSLVPGRRDTEAFF
TGTGCCAGCAGCTTAGTCCCAGGTAGAAGAGACACTGAAGCTTTCTTT
>.|.|TRBV5-4|TRBJ1-2
CASSADSRNYTF
TGTGCCAGCAGCGCGGACAGCAGAAACTACACCTTC
>.|.|TRBV10-3|TRBJ1-6
CAISESQDSWGSPLHF
TGTGCCATCAGTGAGTCACAGGACAGCTGGGGTTCACCCCTCCACTTT
>.|few|TRBV7-2|TRBJ2-3
CASSLVWQARGTQYF
TGTGCCAGCAGCTTAGTGTGGCAGGCCCGGGGTACGCAGTATTTT
>TRBD1|.|TRBV20-1|TRBJ2-7
CSASSDRGYEQYF
TGCAGTGCTAGTAGTGACAGGGGGTACGAGCAGTACTTC
>.|.|TRBV7-8|TRBJ1-6
CASSPRVVVNNSPLHF
TGTGCCAGCAGCCCTCGGGTGGTAGTAAATAATTCACCCCTCCACTTT
>.|.|TRBV11-2|TRBJ1-2
CASSSQSVGGYTF
TGTGCCAGCAGTTCACAGTCCGTTGGTGGCTACACCTTC
>TRBD1|.|TRBV4-1|TRBJ2-7
CASSQDGLRGHQYF
TGCGCCAGCAGCCAAGATGGTCTGAGGGGGCACCAGTACTTC
>.|.|TRBV5-5|TRBJ2-7
CASSLAGGNEQYF
TGTGCCAGCAGCTTGGCAGGGGGGAACGAGCAGTACTTC